This T cell receptor beta chain was recorded in a study of T cell responses to AZD1222 COVID-19 vaccine. Repertoires were generated with immunoSEQ multiplex PCR, while TCRdb's copy carries only in-frame clones and drops some. The profile shows roughly 42,000 clones, around 81% of them singletons. Findings of the study overall: Targets within unmutated variant regions were reportedly found for nearly half of spike-specific TCRs. Baseline serology detected seropositivity in only six AZD1222 recipients.

On this clone: The antigen remains undetermined.

V was pared by 5 bases and J by 5 bases, with 14 bases of the junction left unmatched. The CDR3 runs to 17 residues. The germline gives CDR1 SGHTA, CDR2 FQGNSA. This material consisted of peripheral blood, taken on day 0 of AZD1222 vaccination. The chain uses TRBV7-2 and TRBJ2-5; 10 nucleotides match TRBD2. The sequence derives from an adult in good health. CDR3 in amino acids: CASSLRLGAGGLETQYF. The CDR3 nucleotides are TGTGCCAGCAGCCTCCGATTAGGAGCGGGGGGGCTTGAGACCCAGTACTTC.